The sequence of this T cell receptor (beta chain) was determined in a study of shared clonotypes between healthy human individuals (TCRdb year 2020). A note on the overall study: A couple of women and a few men aged 18 to 49 years were included in the cohort. Blood TCR repertoires of five healthy adults were deeply sequenced to estimate repertoire size and the extent of clonotype sharing between individuals. For each donor, CD4 naive and CD4 memory were each run on three plates, CD8 naive on two plates, and CD8 memory on one plate. Per donor, leukapheresis produced somewhere between about 0.8 and 9 billion PBMCs. Different laboratories and diverse techniques were used to prepare libraries and sequence TCR repertoires, to increase sequencing depth and limit assay-specific biases.

Points on this clone: This receptor's antigen is unknown. Base qualities are not recorded, but no much larger clone differs from it by a single base.

The CDR3, from cysteine to phenylalanine, totals 12 residues. The sequence is cut down to CDR3 DNA, 36 bases in frame from base 1. V loses 0 bases, J loses 6 bases, and the germline ends lie 6 bases apart. The germline V gene yields ENHRY for CDR1 and SYGVKD for CDR2. Using the deep immunoSEQ assay, TCR CDR3 regions were amplified from genomic DNA by multiplex PCR. For each cell subset, the extracted genomic DNA was distributed evenly across all wells of several immunoSEQ 96-well plates, and each plate served as one replicate. Each replicate PCR for sorted subsets received around 0.2 ug genomic DNA, equal to roughly 29,000 T cell genomes. Purified libraries were quantified with a Qubit 3.0 fluorometer, sized on a Bioanalyzer 2100, and re-quantified with the KAPA Library Quantification kit. Each immunoSEQ 96-well plate was sequenced on its own single-read 150-cycle Illumina NextSeq 550 flow cell. Processing in the source paper ran as follows. The immunoSEQ output contained only junctional sequences without quality scores, so filtering could not match that applied to full-length reads. Sequences were annotated with PyIR, a Python wrapper for IgBLAST v1.9, and V/J genes and CDR3 were assigned using IMGT germline references. Any read was removed if the V/J assignment was weak (E-value above 1e-6), the CDR3 was missing, or the read contained stop codons, out-of-frame junctions, or ambiguous translated residues. V3J clonotypes were defined as sequences sharing the same inferred V gene, J gene, and CDR3 amino acid sequence. Percentage overlap between repertoires was calculated by dividing the number of shared unique clonotypes by the size of the smaller repertoire. Repertoire richness was assessed with RTK rarefaction, the Chao1 estimator, and Recon v2.1 estimates of unobserved clonotypes. Generation probabilities were computed with OLGA for all TCRbeta clonotypes obtained by the gDNA method from several donors. TCRdb mirrors the immuneACCESS table, restricted to in-frame sequences. Some clones are absent from its copies; in checked studies, under half trace to an unresolved V gene, and the reason for the others is unknown. V, J and clone size derive from that table, while D and trimming were established from the DNA sequence. A total of around 700,000 clones appear in this sample, about two thirds of them only once. The ten largest clonotypes hold approximately 2% of the sample.

The donors were healthy, HIV-negative adults with no recently reported acute infections or vaccinations. Every donor was a Caucasian adult residing in Nashville, Tennessee, USA. CD4+ T cells were enriched by magnetic negative selection; naive cells were then positively selected on CD45RA, and the negative fraction formed the memory subset. Blood was collected by leukapheresis, and PBMCs were isolated by Ficoll-Histopaque density gradient centrifugation and then cryopreserved in liquid nitrogen vapor phase. Analytical flow cytometry was used to check the purity and quantity of each magnetically sorted T cell population. Each sorted fraction had its genomic DNA isolated and then quantified by UV absorbance on a Nanodrop 2000c. Summary of the overall study and its limitations: Compared with non-shared clonotypes, clonotypes shared by all four sorted-subset donors had higher generation probabilities. Even with the large sequencing depth, rarefaction of the sorted-subset datasets indicated that sequencing was incomplete. Sampling was limited to blood, and TCR repertoires in tissue likely differ from TCR repertoires in blood. Pairwise subsampling indicated that sequencing depth was expected to affect the degree of clonotype sharing among donors. When a few donors were compared, the shared fraction of clonotypes was around 4.6% for naive CD4, about 4% for naive CD8, 2.3% for memory CD4, and less than 0.5% for memory CD8. Larger estimated clonotype richness was generally found for naive subsets than for memory subsets. The genetic and exposure-history diversity represented was limited by the small number of donors.

The V gene is TRBV10-3 and the J gene is TRBJ2-7; the D segment could be TRBD2, given 5 matching bases. This clonotype originated in a woman in her 30s in good health. Sequenced input: memory CD4+ T cells sorted from blood. The meaning of the sample's cell subset or site label: CD45RA-negative fraction. The CDR3 region reads CAISESEVEQYF. The sequenced DNA is TGTGCCATCAGTGAGTCGGAGGTCGAGCAGTACTTC.